These 29 T cell receptor beta chains were sequenced from one sample in a study of CD8 T cells in Susac syndrome. With random hexamers, reverse transcription was performed on roughly 0.5 to 1 ug of RNA. TCRdb reprocessed the immunoSEQ multiplex PCR reads via MiXCR and lists one record per CDR3 protein. Of about 240,000 distinct CDR3 sequences listed, approximately 95% are singletons. What was sequenced was CD4+ T cells from PBMCs. The receptors were sampled from a human donor with Susac syndrome.

The rearrangement joins TRBV23-1 to TRBJ1-5, with TRBD1 identical over 7 bases. TRBV23-1 is flagged as an ORF with uncertain function. V lost 8 bases and J lost 5; bases outside the gene matches: 9. This CDR3 is built from 14 residues. The chain's CDR3 is CASRLTGFHQPQHF. The CDR3 DNA reads TGCGCCAGCCGACTGACAGGGTTCCATCAGCCCCAGCATTTT.

V is TRBV30 and J is TRBJ2-2, with unresolved D. Trimming left V 4 bases short and J 2 bases short, with 5 bases between. Germline-derived CDR1 and CDR2 are GTSNPN and SVGIG (reference sequence). This CDR3 region has 12 residues. Here the CDR3 reads CAWTPNTGELFF. DNA of the CDR3: TGTGCCTGGACCCCCAACACCGGGGAGCTGTTTTTT. The whole variable domain, filled in from reference TRBV30 and TRBJ2-2, reads SQTIHQWPATLVQPVGSPLSLECTVEGTSNPNLYWYRQAAGRGLQLLFYSVGIGQISSEVPQNLSASRPQDRQFILSSKKLLLSDSGFYLCAWTPNTGELFFGEGSRLTVL.

The chain links TRBV11-2 to TRBJ1-2; D is unclear. Trimming removed 2 bases from V and 4 bases from J, with 8 bases in between. The CDR3 spans 13 residues. CDR1 is SGHAT, CDR2 FQNNGV, per germline. The CDR3 nucleotides read TGTGCCAGCAGCTTAAAGGCTCCCTATGGCTACACCTTC. As protein: CASSLKAPYGYTF.

The rearrangement links TRBV30 to TRBJ2-7; D is possibly TRBD2 (5 bases). From germline, CDR1 is GTSNPN and CDR2 SVGIG (reference sequence). Trimming pared 8 bases from V and 2 bases from J, leaving 16 bases between. This CDR3 has 13 residues. CDR3 coding DNA: TGTGCCCTACGGACGGCGAGGGCCTACGAGCAGTACTTC. As protein: CALRTARAYEQYF.

The chain employs TRBV6-1 and TRBJ2-1, with D uncertain. CDR3 length: 17 residues. V was shortened by 5 bases and J by 0 bases, with 17 bases between the two germline ends. Germline V CDR1 and CDR2: MNHNS, SASEGT. The CDR3 is CASSQQTQSVSYNEQFF. DNA of the CDR3: TGTGCCAGCAGTCAACAAACCCAATCGGTCTCCTACAATGAGCAGTTCTTC.

V is TRBV5-1 and J is TRBJ2-7; no clear D. V was cut by 0 bases and J by 3 bases, with 7 bases left in between. CDR3 length: 13 amino acids. Germline loops: CDR1 SGHRS, CDR2 YFSETQ. The CDR3 DNA is TGCGCCAGCAGCTTGGTTCCGATCTACGAGCAGTACTTC. Translation gives CASSLVPIYEQYF.

J is TRBJ2-5 and V is TRBV6-2 or TRBV6-3, with TRBD2 matching 9 bases. From germline, CDR1 is MNHEY and CDR2 SVGEGT. This CDR3 contains 15 residues. V was pared by 5 bases and J by 2 bases, with 6 bases of the junction left unmatched. The chain's CDR3 is CASSPGLAPQETQYF. The CDR3 region has the DNA TGTGCCAGCAGTCCCGGACTAGCGCCTCAAGAGACCCAGTACTTC.

The chain couples TRBV23-1 to TRBJ1-2; 7 bases map to TRBD1. TRBV23-1 carries the ORF label, with uncertain function. The CDR3 covers 17 residues. V was clipped by 0 bases and J by 1 base; unmatched bases: 8. CDR3 in DNA: TGCGCCAGCAGTCAATCCAGGAAAGGGGGCGTTAACTATGGCTACACCTTC. Translated, it gives CASSQSRKGGVNYGYTF.

The rearrangement joins TRBV7-9 to TRBJ2-4, with 10 bases lining up with TRBD2. J gave up 5 bases and V 2 bases, and 9 bases lay outside the gene matches. The CDR3 runs 17 residues. From germline, CDR1 is SEHNR and CDR2 FQNEAQ (reference sequence). CDR3: CASSLRPSGRAENIQYF. DNA for the CDR3: TGTGCCAGCAGCTTACGGCCCAGCGGGAGGGCCGAAAACATTCAGTACTTC.

V usage is TRBV20-1 and J usage is TRBJ2-1; 12 bases line up with TRBD2. CDR1 and CDR2 from the germline V gene are DFQATT and SNEGSKA (reference sequence). This CDR3 is 15 amino acids long. The ends lost 3 bases at V and 4 bases at J; junction bases unmatched: 4. CDR3 sequence reads: CSARGTSGWYNEQFF. The DNA for the CDR3 is TGCAGTGCTAGGGGGACTAGCGGGTGGTACAATGAGCAGTTCTTC.

This sequence joins TRBV20-1 and TRBJ2-2, with D unresolved. This CDR3 contains 12 residues. Germline V lookup: CDR1 DFQATT, CDR2 SNEGSKA (reference sequence). Trimming removed 4 bases from V and 6 bases from J, with 9 bases in between. CDR3 in amino acids: CSAISSPGELFF. CDR3 coding DNA: TGCAGTGCTATCTCAAGTCCCGGGGAGCTGTTTTTT.

V is TRBV7-9 and J is TRBJ2-7; a weak D match, TRBD1 (5 bases). Looked up from germline, CDR1 is SEHNR and CDR2 is FQNEAQ (reference sequence). The CDR3 spans 15 residues. The germline V and J ends were trimmed by 0 bases and 1 base, with 10 bases remaining between them. CDR3 residues: CASSLAVDKSYEQYF. CDR3 DNA: TGTGCCAGCAGCTTAGCGGTGGACAAGTCCTACGAGCAGTACTTC.

The chain couples TRBV5-1 to TRBJ1-1; 8 bases map to TRBD1. V was clipped by 1 base and J by 4 bases; unmatched bases: 15. This CDR3 is 18 amino acids long. CDR1 and CDR2 from the germline V gene are SGHRS and YFSETQ. The CDR3 DNA reads as TGCGCCAGCAGCTTGTTGGTTAAGGGTGGACAGGGAGCCACTGAAGCTTTCTTT. This translates into CASSLLVKGGQGATEAFF.

This clonotype was counted a single time. This chain connects TRBV20-1 to TRBJ2-5; 12 bases agree with TRBD2. V dropped 2 bases and J dropped 2; count of bases not matched to a gene: 3. Germline V gene data show CDR1 as DFQATT and CDR2 as SNEGSKA (reference sequence). The CDR3 consists of 15 residues. The CDR3 region is CSARLAGGPQETQYF. CDR3 sequence (DNA): TGCAGTGCTAGACTAGCGGGAGGGCCGCAAGAGACCCAGTACTTC.

This chain joins TRBV30 and TRBJ1-1; D is uncertain. CDR3 size: 11 residues. Germline V gene sequence: CDR1 GTSNPN, CDR2 SVGIG (reference sequence). Trimming shortened V by 1 base and J by 7 bases, and 7 bases separated the two germline ends. The CDR3 DNA reads as TGTGCCTGGAGTGCCCGCGATGAAGCTTTCTTT. Amino acids: CAWSARDEAFF. The entire variable domain, with the rest obtained from reference TRBV30 and TRBJ1-1, is as follows: SQTIHQWPATLVQPVGSPLSLECTVEGTSNPNLYWYRQAAGRGLQLLFYSVGIGQISSEVPQNLSASRPQDRQFILSSKKLLLSDSGFYLCAWSARDEAFFGQGTRLTVV.

The chain joins TRBV3-1 to TRBJ2-1; no firm D call. CDR3 length: 13 residues. Per germline, CDR1 LGHDT and CDR2 YNNKEL (reference sequence). V lost 4 bases and J 14 bases, leaving 18 bases between the germline ends. The CDR3: CASSPGRSIIEFF. CDR3 nucleotide sequence: TGTGCCAGCAGCCCCGGGCGGAGCATCATCGAGTTCTTC.

The V and J genes are TRBV12-3 or TRBV12-4 and TRBJ1-2; D ambiguous. The CDR3 contains 13 residues. Trimming took off 6 bases at V and 8 bases at J, with 16 bases between the two ends. Here the CDR3 DNA reads TGTGCCAGCAGGCGCGGGCTCCCGGAAGGCTACACCTTC. Its protein product is CASRRGLPEGYTF.

Concerning this clonotype itself: The junction departs from the called germline gene at one end, perhaps through a read error. This chain joins TRBV7-7 and TRBJ2-2; the D is unclear. Germline V gives CDR1 SSHAT, CDR2 FNYEAQ (reference sequence). There are 13 residues in the CDR3. Written as DNA, the CDR3 is TGTGCTAGCAGCACTACTCACGACGGGGAGCTGTTTTTT. The encoded protein is CASSTTHDGELFF. Full variable domain (missing parts from reference TRBV7-7 and TRBJ2-2): GAGVSQSPRYKVTKRGQDVTLRCDPISSHATLYWYQQALGQGPEFLTYFNYEAQPDKSGLPSDRFSAERPEGSISTLTIQRTEQRDSAMYRCASSTTHDGELFFGEGSRLTVL.

The CDR3 DNA is TGCAGCGTGGGTTACCTTCAAGAGACCCAGTACTTC. This gives the protein CSVGYLQETQYF. The chain recombines TRBV29-1 with TRBJ2-5; D is unclear. CDR3 size: 12 residues. V lost 6 bases and J lost 2, with 10 bases in between. The germline CDR1 and CDR2 sequences are SQVTM and ANQGSEA.

This chain links TRBV23-1 with TRBJ1-2; no firm D call. TRBV23-1 is an ORF, with its function uncertain. Trimming took off 4 bases at V and 4 bases at J, with 13 bases between the two ends. The CDR3 sequence is 14 residues long. The CDR3 DNA follows: TGCGCCAGCAGTCGAGGCGGACTCTCCTATGGCTACACCTTC. This gives the protein CASSRGGLSYGYTF.

The chain joins TRBV4-2 to TRBJ2-7; TRBD1 is a possible D gene (6 bases). Looked up from germline, CDR1 is LGHNA and CDR2 is YNFKEQ. The germline V and J ends were trimmed by 1 base and 3 bases, with 10 bases remaining between them. This CDR3 is built from 14 residues. In nucleotides, the CDR3 is TGTGCCAGCAGCCAAGTGGGACACCACTACGAGCAGTACTTC. Translating it yields CASSQVGHHYEQYF.

J is TRBJ1-1 and V is TRBV29-1; D call uncertain. The V gene's germline CDR1 is SQVTM and CDR2 ANQGSEA. With 7 bases removed from V and 5 bases from J, the gap between germline ends came to 14 bases. This CDR3 comprises 12 residues. The CDR3 region has the DNA TGCAGCGCTTCGAATGGGAAAACTGAAGCTTTCTTT. Translation: CSASNGKTEAFF.

The chain is built from TRBV3-1 and TRBJ1-1; D gene unclear. The CDR3 covers 13 residues. CDR1 LGHDT and CDR2 YNNKEL come from the germline V gene (reference sequence). V was pared by 6 bases and J by 3 bases, with 11 bases between. The CDR3 loop is CASRSTRDTEAFF. The CDR3 nucleotides are TGTGCCAGCAGGTCGACTCGGGACACTGAAGCTTTCTTT.

The CDR3 DNA follows: TGTGCCAGCAGCAATCCCAGCGGGGTCTGCTCCTACGAGCAGTACTTC. This encodes CASSNPSGVCSYEQYF. V usage is TRBV21-1 and J usage is TRBJ2-7; the table's D gene call, TRBD2, was not cross checked with the DNA. TRBV21-1 represents a pseudogene. The CDR3 extends over 16 amino acids.

The V call is TRBV28, the J call TRBJ2-3; the D gene is possibly TRBD1 (6 bases). This CDR3 has 14 amino acids. Germline V lookup: CDR1 MDHEN, CDR2 SYDVKM. V was trimmed by 5 bases and J by 2 bases, leaving 11 bases between them. CDR3 bases: TGTGCCAGCAGTCAGGACAGTCACACAGATACGCAGTATTTT. As protein: CASSQDSHTDTQYF.

CDR3: CSASLAGGTTDTQYF. The CDR3 DNA reads as TGCAGTGCTAGTCTGGCAGGGGGCACCACAGATACGCAGTATTTT. The rearrangement links TRBV20-1 to TRBJ2-3; 8 positions match TRBD1. Germline loops: CDR1 DFQATT, CDR2 SNEGSKA (reference sequence). This CDR3 is built from 15 residues. V dropped 3 bases and J dropped 2; count of bases not matched to a gene: 7.

V usage is TRBV9 and J usage is TRBJ2-1, with D unresolved. The CDR3 loop spans 14 amino acids. Germline-derived CDR1 and CDR2 are SGDLS and YYNGEE. The V end lost 3 bases, the J end lost 6 bases, and 13 bases lay between the germline ends. CDR3 sequence reads: CASSASIGGNEQFF. In DNA, the CDR3 is TGTGCCAGCAGCGCCTCAATTGGTGGCAATGAGCAGTTCTTC. The full variable domain, completed using reference TRBV9 and TRBJ2-1, is DSGVTQTPKHLITATGQRVTLRCSPRSGDLSVYWYQQSLDQGLQFLIQYYNGEERAKGNILERFSAQQFPDLHSELNLSSLELGDSALYFCASSASIGGNEQFFGPGTRLTVL.

This chain uses TRBV29-1 with TRBJ2-5, with 8 bases aligning to TRBD1. Germline V CDR1 and CDR2: SQVTM, ANQGSEA. V lost 0 bases to trimming and J lost 5 bases; unmatched junction nucleotides: 14. The CDR3 consists of 17 residues. CDR3: CSVEDPRQGANEETQYF. The DNA for the CDR3 is TGCAGCGTTGAAGATCCGAGGCAGGGGGCGAATGAGGAGACCCAGTACTTC. Full variable domain (outside the CDR3, taken from reference TRBV29-1 and TRBJ2-5): SAVISQKPSRDICQRGTSLTIQCQVDSQVTMMFWYRQQPGQSLTLIATANQGSEATYESGFVIDKFPISRPNLTFSTLTVSNMSPEDSSIYLCSVEDPRQGANEETQYFGPGTRLLVL.

This chain joins TRBV20-1 and TRBJ2-5; D is perhaps TRBD1 (6 bases). CDR1 is DFQATT, CDR2 SNEGSKA, per germline (reference sequence). The V end was cut by 6 bases, the J end by 7 bases, with 18 bases between. CDR3 length: 13 residues. The CDR3 bases are TGCAGTGCCTATGGACGGATAGGGGGGACCCAGTACTTC. It translates to CSAYGRIGGTQYF.